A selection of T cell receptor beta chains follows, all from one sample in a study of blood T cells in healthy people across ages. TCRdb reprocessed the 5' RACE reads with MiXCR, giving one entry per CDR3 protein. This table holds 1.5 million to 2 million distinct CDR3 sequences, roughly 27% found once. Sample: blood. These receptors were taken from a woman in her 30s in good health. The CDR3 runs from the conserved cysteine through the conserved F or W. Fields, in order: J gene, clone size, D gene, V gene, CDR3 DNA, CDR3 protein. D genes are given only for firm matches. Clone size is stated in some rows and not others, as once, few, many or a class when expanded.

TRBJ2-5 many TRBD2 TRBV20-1 TGCAGTGCTACTTCGGGGGGGCCGGGAGAGACCCAGTACTTC CSATSGGPGETQYF
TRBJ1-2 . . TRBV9 TGTGCCAGCAGCGTAGCAGGGACTTCTAACTATGGCTACACCTTC CASSVAGTSNYGYTF
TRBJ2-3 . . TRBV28 TGTGCCAGCATCCCTACCAGTAGGGAAGGGGAACGGGATACGCAGTATTTT CASIPTSREGERDTQYF
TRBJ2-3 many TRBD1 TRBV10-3 TGTGCCATCAGCCGACAGGGGACCACAGATACGCAGTATTTT CAISRQGTTDTQYF
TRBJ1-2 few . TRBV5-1 TGCGCCAGCAGCTGGAGCTCCAGGGTCGGGTATGGCTACACCTTC CASSWSSRVGYGYTF
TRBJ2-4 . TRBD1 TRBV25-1 TGTGCCAGCAGTTGCCCCGGGACAGACATCCCTGAGCAGTACTTC CASSCPGTDIPEQYF
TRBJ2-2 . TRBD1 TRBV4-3 TGCGCCAGCAGCCAAGTGGTGGGCAGGGGGACCGGGGAGCTGTTTTTT CASSQVVGRGTGELFF
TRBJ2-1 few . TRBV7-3 TGTGCCAGCAGCTCAGGCAGCGAGCAGTTCTTC CASSSGSEQFF
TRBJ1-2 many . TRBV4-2 TGTGCCAGCAGCCAAAAGGGGACGGGAGCTAACTATGGCTACACCTTC CASSQKGTGANYGYTF
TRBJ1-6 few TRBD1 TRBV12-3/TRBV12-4 TGTGCCAGCAGTTCTGGGACAGGGGAGTATTCACCCCTCCACTTT CASSSGTGEYSPLHF
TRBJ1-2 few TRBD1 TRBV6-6 TGTGCCAGCAGTGTAACAACAGGGGGGTTTAGTGGCTACACCTTC CASSVTTGGFSGYTF
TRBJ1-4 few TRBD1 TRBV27 TGTGCCAGCAGTTGGGGGTTCGGGACAGGGGCCGAAAAACTGTTTTTT CASSWGFGTGAEKLFF
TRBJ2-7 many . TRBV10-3 TGTGCCATCAGTGAGTCCGTCCGCTTAAACTACGAGCAGTACTTC CAISESVRLNYEQYF
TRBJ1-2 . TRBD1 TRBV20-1 TGCAGCATTCCTAAACAGGGGAACTATGGCTACACCTTC CSIPKQGNYGYTF
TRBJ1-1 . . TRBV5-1 TGCGCCAGCAGGTACAGGATGAACACTGAAGCTTTCTTT CASRYRMNTEAFF
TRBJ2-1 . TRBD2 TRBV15 TGTGCCACCAGCAGAGTACTAGCGGGGGGGCCCGGTGAGCAGTTCTTC CATSRVLAGGPGEQFF
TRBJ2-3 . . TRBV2 TGTACCAGCACCCGGGACTCCTACTTGCCAGATACGCAGTATTTT CTSTRDSYLPDTQYF
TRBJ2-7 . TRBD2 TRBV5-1 TGCGCCAGCAGCTCCCAGGCGGGAGCGACCTACGAGCAGTACTTC CASSSQAGATYEQYF
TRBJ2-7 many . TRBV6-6 TGCGCCAGCAGCTCGACAGCCTACGAGCAGTACTTC CASSSTAYEQYF
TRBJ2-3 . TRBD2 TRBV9 TGTGCCAGCAGCCGGCCGACTAGCGGAGACACAGATATGCAGTATTTT CASSRPTSGDTDMQYF
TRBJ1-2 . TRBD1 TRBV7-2 TGTGCCAGCAGCTCCGACTGGGCCAGGGACAGCTATGGCTACACCTTC CASSSDWARDSYGYTF
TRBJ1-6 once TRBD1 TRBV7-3 TGTGCCAGCAGCTCGGGACAGGGTTTGTCCCTCCACTTT CASSSGQGLSLHF
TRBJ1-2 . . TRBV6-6 TGTGCCAGCAGCCAAGGGGCAGGGCGGTATGGCTACACCTTC CASSQGAGRYGYTF
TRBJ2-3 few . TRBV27 TGTGCCAGCAGCCCCTCCGGGGCCCCAGATACGCAGTATTTT CASSPSGAPDTQYF
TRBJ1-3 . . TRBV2 TGTGCCAGCAGTGGGGGTCACACCATATATTTT CASSGGHTIYF
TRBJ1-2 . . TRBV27 TGTGCCAGCAGTTTCTCGGGACGCCTCACCCGTGGCTACACCTTC CASSFSGRLTRGYTF
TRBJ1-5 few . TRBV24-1 TGTGCCACCAGTGAGGCCAATCAGCCCCAGCATTTT CATSEANQPQHF
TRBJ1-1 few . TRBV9 TGTGCCAGCAGCGTAGTTTGGAACACTGAAGCTTTCTTT CASSVVWNTEAFF
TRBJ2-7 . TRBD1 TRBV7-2 TGTGCCAGCAGCTTAACAGGGGTAAACCCCCACGAGCAGTACTTC CASSLTGVNPHEQYF
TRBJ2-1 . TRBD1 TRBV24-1 TGTGCCACCAGTGAGGGGGACAGGGAGTTGAATGAGCAGTTCTTC CATSEGDRELNEQFF
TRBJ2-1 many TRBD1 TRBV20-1 TGCAGTGCCAGCCCGGGACAGACGAATGAGCAGTTCTTC CSASPGQTNEQFF
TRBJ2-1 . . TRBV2 TGTGCCAGCAGTGAGGGGCAGGGAGCTGAGCAGTTCTTC CASSEGQGAEQFF
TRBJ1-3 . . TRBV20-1 TGCAGTGCGGAGAGTAGTGGCTCTGGAAACACCATATATTTT CSAESSGSGNTIYF
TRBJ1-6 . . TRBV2 TGTGCCAGCAGGTGGATTGACACTAATTCACCCCTCCACTTT CASRWIDTNSPLHF
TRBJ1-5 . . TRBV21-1 TGTGCCAGCAGCAAAGAAGGGGTAGGAAATCAGCCCCAGCATTTT CASSKEGVGNQPQHF
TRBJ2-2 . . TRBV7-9 TGTGCCAGCAGCTGGCAGAACAATGAGCAGTTTTTT CASSWQNNEQFF
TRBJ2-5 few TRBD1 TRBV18 TGTGCCAGCTCACAAGACAGGGGGCTGGAGACCCAGTACTTC CASSQDRGLETQYF
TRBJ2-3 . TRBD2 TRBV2 TGTGCCAGCAGCGGACTAGTAAGAGGAGATACGCAGTATTTT CASSGLVRGDTQYF
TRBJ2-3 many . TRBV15 TGTGCCACCAGCCTTTGGGGGACCAGCACAGATACGCAGTATTTT CATSLWGTSTDTQYF
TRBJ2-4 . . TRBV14 TGTGCCAGCAGCCAAGTAGGAGTAAGCACTCAGTACTTC CASSQVGVSTQYF
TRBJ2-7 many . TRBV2 TGTGCCAGCAGTGCAGAGCGGAGCTACGAGCAGTACTTC CASSAERSYEQYF
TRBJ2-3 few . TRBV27 TGTGCCAGCAGTTCCACCGATCCGGGACAAAAGGGGGGGTATTTT CASSSTDPGQKGGYF
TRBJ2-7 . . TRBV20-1 TGCGGTGCTAGGTGGTCGTCGGGGCTCTCCTACGAGCAGTACTTC CGARWSSGLSYEQYF
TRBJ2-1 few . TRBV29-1 TGTAGCGCTTACAGGGACGCGGGTGAGCAGTTCTTC CSAYRDAGEQFF
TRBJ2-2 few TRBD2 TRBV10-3 TGTGCCATCAAACCCGCGACTAGCGGGACCGGCACCGGGGAGCTGTTTTTT CAIKPATSGTGTGELFF
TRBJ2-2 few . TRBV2 TGTGCCAGCAGTGAAAGGGGCCAGGGTAACGCCGGGGAGCTGTTTTTT CASSERGQGNAGELFF